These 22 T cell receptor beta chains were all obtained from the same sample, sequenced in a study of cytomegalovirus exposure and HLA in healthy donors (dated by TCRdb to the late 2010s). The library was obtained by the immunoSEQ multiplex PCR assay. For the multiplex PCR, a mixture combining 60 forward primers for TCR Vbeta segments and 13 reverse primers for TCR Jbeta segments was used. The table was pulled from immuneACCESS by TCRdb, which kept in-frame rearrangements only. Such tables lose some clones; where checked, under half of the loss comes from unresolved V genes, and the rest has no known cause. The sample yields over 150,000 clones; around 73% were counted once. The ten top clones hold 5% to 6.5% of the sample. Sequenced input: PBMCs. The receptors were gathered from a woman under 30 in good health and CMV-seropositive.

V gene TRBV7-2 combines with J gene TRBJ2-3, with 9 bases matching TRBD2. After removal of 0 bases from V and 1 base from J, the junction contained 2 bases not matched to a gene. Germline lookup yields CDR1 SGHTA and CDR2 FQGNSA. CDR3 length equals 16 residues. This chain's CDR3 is CASSLAGTSRTDTQYF. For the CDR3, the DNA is TGTGCCAGCAGCTTAGCCGGGACTAGCCGCACAGATACGCAGTATTTT.

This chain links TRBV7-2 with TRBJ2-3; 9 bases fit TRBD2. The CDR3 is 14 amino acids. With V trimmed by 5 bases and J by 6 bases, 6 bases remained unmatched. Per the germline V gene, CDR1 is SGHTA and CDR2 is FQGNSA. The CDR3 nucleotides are TGTGCCAGCAGCGCGGGGACTAGCTCGGATACGCAGTATTTT. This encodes CASSAGTSSDTQYF. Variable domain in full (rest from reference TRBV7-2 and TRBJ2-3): GAGVSQSPSNKVTEKGKDVELRCDPISGHTALYWYRQSLGQGLEFLIYFQGNSAPDKSGLPSDRFSAERTGGSVSTLTIQRTQQEDSAVYLCASSAGTSSDTQYFGPGTRLTVL.

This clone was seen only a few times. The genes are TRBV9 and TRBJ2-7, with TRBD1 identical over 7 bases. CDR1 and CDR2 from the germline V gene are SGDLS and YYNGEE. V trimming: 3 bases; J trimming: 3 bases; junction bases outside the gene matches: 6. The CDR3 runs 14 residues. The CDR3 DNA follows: TGTGCCAGCAGCGAGGGACAGCTCCACTACGAGCAGTACTTC. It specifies CASSEGQLHYEQYF.

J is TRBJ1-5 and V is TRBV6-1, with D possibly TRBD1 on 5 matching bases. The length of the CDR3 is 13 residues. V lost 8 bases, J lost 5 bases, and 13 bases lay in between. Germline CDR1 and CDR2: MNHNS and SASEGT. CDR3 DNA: TGTGCCAGCGTAGGGGAAATGGATCAGCCCCAGCATTTT. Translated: CASVGEMDQPQHF.

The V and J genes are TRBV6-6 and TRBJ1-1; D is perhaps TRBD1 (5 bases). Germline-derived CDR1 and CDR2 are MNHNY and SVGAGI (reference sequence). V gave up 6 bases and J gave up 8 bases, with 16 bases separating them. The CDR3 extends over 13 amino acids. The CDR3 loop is CASSIDPRGEAFF. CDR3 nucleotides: TGTGCCAGCAGCATCGACCCGCGGGGGGAAGCTTTCTTT.

The CDR3 DNA follows: TGTGCCAGCAGCAATGAGGGTTCGGGTGAAAAACTGTTTTTT. Encoded protein: CASSNEGSGEKLFF. J is TRBJ1-4 and V is TRBV7-2; D not resolved. Germline values: CDR1 SGHTA, CDR2 FQGNSA. This CDR3 is 14 amino acids long. The V end was cut by 5 bases, the J end by 7 bases, with 14 bases between.

The CDR3 spells CATSRLTRRGAQHF. The CDR3 nucleotides are TGTGCCACCAGCCGATTAACACGGCGGGGTGCCCAGCATTTT. The chain couples TRBV19 to TRBJ1-5; D remains unclear. The germline V gene encodes CDR1 LNHDA and CDR2 SQIVND (reference sequence). This CDR3 is 14 amino acids long. V was shortened by 10 bases and J by 11 bases, with 24 bases between the two germline ends. The full variable domain, completed using reference TRBV19 and TRBJ1-5, is DGGITQSPKYLFRKEGQNVTLSCEQNLNHDAMYWYRQDPGQGLRLIYYSQIVNDFQKGDIAEGYSVSREKKESFPLTVTSAQKNPTAFYLCATSRLTRRGAQHFGDGTRLSIL.

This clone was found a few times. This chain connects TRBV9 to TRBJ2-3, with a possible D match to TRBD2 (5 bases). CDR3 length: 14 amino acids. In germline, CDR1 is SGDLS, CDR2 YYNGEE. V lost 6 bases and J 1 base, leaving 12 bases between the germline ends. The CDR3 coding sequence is TGTGCCAGCAACGTCGGGGAGCGCACAGATACGCAGTATTTT. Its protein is CASNVGERTDTQYF. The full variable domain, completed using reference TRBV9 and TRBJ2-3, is DSGVTQTPKHLITATGQRVTLRCSPRSGDLSVYWYQQSLDQGLQFLIQYYNGEERAKGNILERFSAQQFPDLHSELNLSSLELGDSALYFCASNVGERTDTQYFGPGTRLTVL.

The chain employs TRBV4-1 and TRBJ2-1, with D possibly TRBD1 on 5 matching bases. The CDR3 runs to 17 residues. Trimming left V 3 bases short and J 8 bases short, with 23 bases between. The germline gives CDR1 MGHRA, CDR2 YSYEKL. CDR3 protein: CASSHDLGALKLYEQFF. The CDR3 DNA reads TGCGCCAGCAGCCATGATCTAGGGGCCCTAAAGCTCTATGAGCAGTTCTTC.

CDR3 nucleotide sequence: TGCGCCAAATTTGCGGTCCAAGAGACCCAGTACTTC. Its protein product is CAKFAVQETQYF. The rearrangement joins TRBV4-3 to TRBJ2-5; D not resolved. This CDR3 region has 12 residues. V lost 10 bases to trimming and J lost 1 base, with 10 bases between them. Germline V lookup: CDR1 LGHNA, CDR2 YSLEER.

The CDR3 reads CASSSPGSDTEAFF. In DNA, the CDR3 is TGTGCCAGCAGCTCCCCAGGCAGTGACACTGAAGCTTTCTTT. The chain combines TRBV5-4 with TRBJ1-1, with D unclear. This CDR3 region has 14 residues. With 3 bases removed from V and 3 bases from J, the gap between germline ends came to 12 bases. CDR1 is SGHNT and CDR2 is YYREEE in the germline V gene (reference sequence).

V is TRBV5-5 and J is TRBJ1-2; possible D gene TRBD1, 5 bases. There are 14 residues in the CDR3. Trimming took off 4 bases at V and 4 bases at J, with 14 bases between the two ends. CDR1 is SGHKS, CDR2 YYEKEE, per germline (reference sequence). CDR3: CASSPMDKIYGYTF. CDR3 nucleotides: TGTGCCAGCAGCCCGATGGACAAGATCTATGGCTACACCTTC.

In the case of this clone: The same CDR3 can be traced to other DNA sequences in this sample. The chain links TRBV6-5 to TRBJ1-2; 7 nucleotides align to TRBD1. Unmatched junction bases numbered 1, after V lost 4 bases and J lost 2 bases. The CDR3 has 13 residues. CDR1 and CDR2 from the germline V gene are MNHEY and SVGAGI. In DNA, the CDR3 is TGTGCCAGCAGTTCGACAGGGAACTATGGCTACACCTTC. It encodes CASSSTGNYGYTF.

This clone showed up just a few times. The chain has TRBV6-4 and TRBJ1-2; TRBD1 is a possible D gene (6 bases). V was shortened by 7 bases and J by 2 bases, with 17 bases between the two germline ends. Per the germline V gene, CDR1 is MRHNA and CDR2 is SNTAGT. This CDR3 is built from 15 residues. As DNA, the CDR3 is TGTGCCAGCAACCCCGGGGGGGCCGCCAACTATGGCTACACCTTC. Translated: CASNPGGAANYGYTF.

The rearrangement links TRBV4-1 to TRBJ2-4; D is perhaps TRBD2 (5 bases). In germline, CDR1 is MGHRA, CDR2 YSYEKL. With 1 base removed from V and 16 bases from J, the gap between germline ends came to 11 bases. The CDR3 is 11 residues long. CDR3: CASSQGGSKYF. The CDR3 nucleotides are TGCGCCAGCAGCCAAGGAGGGAGTAAATACTTC.

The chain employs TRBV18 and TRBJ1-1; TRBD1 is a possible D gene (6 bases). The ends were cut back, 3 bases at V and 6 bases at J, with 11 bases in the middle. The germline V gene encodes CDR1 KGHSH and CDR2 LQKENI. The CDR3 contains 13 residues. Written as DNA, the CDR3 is TGTGCCAGCTCACCCGGGACATTTGCTGAAGCTTTCTTT. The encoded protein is CASSPGTFAEAFF.

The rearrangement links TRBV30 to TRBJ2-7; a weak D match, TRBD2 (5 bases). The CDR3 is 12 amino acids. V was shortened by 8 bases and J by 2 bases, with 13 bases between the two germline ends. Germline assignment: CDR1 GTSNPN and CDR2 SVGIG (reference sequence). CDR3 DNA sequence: TGTGCCGCCCGGGATTGGCCCTACGAGCAGTACTTC. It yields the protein CAARDWPYEQYF.

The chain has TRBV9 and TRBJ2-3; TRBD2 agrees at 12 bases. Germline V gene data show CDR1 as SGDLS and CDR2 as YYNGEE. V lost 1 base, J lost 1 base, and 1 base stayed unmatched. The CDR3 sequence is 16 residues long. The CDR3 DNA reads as TGTGCCAGCAGCGTATCTAGCGGGGGGGGCACAGATACGCAGTATTTT. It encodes CASSVSSGGGTDTQYF.

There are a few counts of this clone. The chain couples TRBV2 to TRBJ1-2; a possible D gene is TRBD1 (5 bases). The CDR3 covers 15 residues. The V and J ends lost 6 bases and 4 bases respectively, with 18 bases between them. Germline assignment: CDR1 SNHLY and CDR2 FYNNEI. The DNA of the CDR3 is TGTGCCAGCAGCCTATCCGGGCAGGGTCCCTATGGCTACACCTTC. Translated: CASSLSGQGPYGYTF.

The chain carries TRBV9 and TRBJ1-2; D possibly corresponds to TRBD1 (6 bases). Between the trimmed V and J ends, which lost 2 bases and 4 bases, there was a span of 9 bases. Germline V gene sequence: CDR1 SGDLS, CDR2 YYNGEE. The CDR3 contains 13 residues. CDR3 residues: CASSVGGAYGYTF. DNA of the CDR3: TGTGCCAGCAGCGTTGGGGGCGCCTATGGCTACACCTTC. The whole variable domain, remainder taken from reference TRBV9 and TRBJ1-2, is DSGVTQTPKHLITATGQRVTLRCSPRSGDLSVYWYQQSLDQGLQFLIQYYNGEERAKGNILERFSAQQFPDLHSELNLSSLELGDSALYFCASSVGGAYGYTFGSGTRLTVV.

The CDR3 is CASSLGQVNTGELFF. The CDR3 region has the DNA TGCGCCAGCAGCCTGGGACAGGTTAACACCGGGGAGCTGTTTTTT. The chain is built from TRBV5-1 and TRBJ2-2; 8 nucleotides align to TRBD1. Germline loops: CDR1 SGHRS, CDR2 YFSETQ. The length of the CDR3 is 15 residues. Unmatched junction bases numbered 4, after V lost 4 bases and J lost 2 bases. The complete variable domain, with remaining parts taken from reference TRBV5-1 and TRBJ2-2, reads KAGVTQTPRYLIKTRGQQVTLSCSPISGHRSVSWYQQTPGQGLQFLFEYFSETQRNKGNFPGRFSGRQFSNSRSEMNVSTLELGDSALYLCASSLGQVNTGELFFGEGSRLTVL.

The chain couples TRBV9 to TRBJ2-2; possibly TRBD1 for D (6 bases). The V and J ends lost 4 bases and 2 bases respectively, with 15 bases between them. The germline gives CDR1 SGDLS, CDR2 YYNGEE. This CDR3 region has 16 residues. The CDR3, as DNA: TGTGCCAGCAGCCCAAGAGGGGACACTAACACCGGGGAGCTGTTTTTT. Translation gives CASSPRGDTNTGELFF.